This T cell receptor beta chain emerged from a study of blood T cell repertoires in COVID-19. At the level of the study: T cells, B-cell-depleted T cells, or PBMCs supplied cDNA or gDNA.

Trimming took off 0 bases at V and 5 bases at J, with 12 bases between the two ends. Germline CDR1 reads SGHRS; CDR2 reads YFSETQ. The CDR3 length is 14 residues. Sequencing used immunoSEQ multiplex PCR; TCRdb keeps in-frame clones, though not all of them. Here the sample spans approximately 300,000 clones, 87% being singletons. V usage is TRBV5-1 and J usage is TRBJ2-7; no definite D call. Input material: peripheral blood. The sequence derives from a woman aged 45-65 years who had recovered from COVID-19. The CDR3 region is CASSLGVVENEQYF. CDR3 nucleotide sequence: TGCGCCAGCAGCTTGGGGGTCGTGGAGAACGAGCAGTACTTC.